The sequence of this T cell receptor (beta chain) was determined in a study of PD-1 blockade in classical Hodgkin lymphoma. Across the study: Nivolumab was administered to patients intravenously at 3 mg/kg every 2 weeks.

Study observations and caveats: Underlying causes for the observed repertoire differences were not defined, possibly disease activity or prior therapy. Newly diagnosed patients reportedly trailed healthy donors in baseline TCR diversity.

On this clone: What it recognizes is unknown.

Sequenced by immunoSEQ multiplex PCR; TCRdb stores in-frame clones only, minus some. The repertoire consists of roughly 36,000 clones, with 70% to 80% occurring once and the leading ten covering over 7.5%. This CDR3 is 15 amino acids long. V lost 5 bases, J lost 8 bases, and 13 bases stayed unmatched. Germline assignment: CDR1 MDHEN and CDR2 SYDVKM. As for time point: cycle 4 day 1 (C4D1), after more than five weeks of nivolumab. Autologous stem cell transplantation was followed by relapse in every patient, and brentuximab vedotin exposure varied. Patients showed best responses of complete response, partial response or progressive disease.

V usage is TRBV28 and J usage is TRBJ1-2; 8 nucleotides align to TRBD1. This clonotype originated in a human donor with classical Hodgkin lymphoma. The sample here was peripheral blood mononuclear cells (PBMCs), taken before the fourth cycle of nivolumab. This chain's CDR3 is CASSPVGRGLEGYTF. In DNA form, the CDR3 reads TGTGCCAGCAGTCCGGTGGGCAGGGGGCTTGAAGGCTACACCTTC.